A single sample gave rise to the 26 T cell receptor beta chains below, sequenced in a study of response to subunit inactivated influenza vaccine. TCRdb used MiXCR to reprocess the RT-PCR reads, holding one entry per CDR3 protein. Found here are approximately 480,000 distinct CDR3 sequences, about a tenth of them singletons; the top ten hold 9.5% to 15%. The sequencing here drew on PBMCs from blood, taken 45 days after vaccination. These receptors were collected from a man aged 50-60 years who received an inactivated influenza vaccine.

This clonotype was detected a few times. The chain uses TRBV20-1 and TRBJ2-1, with D perhaps TRBD2 (5 bases). The CDR3 length is 13 residues. Germline loops: CDR1 DFQATT, CDR2 SNEGSKA (reference sequence). The CDR3 nucleotides are TGCGGATCCCACGGGGTTACCTACAATGAGCAGTTCTTC. This gives the protein CGSHGVTYNEQFF.

This clonotype was picked up a small number of times. The rearrangement links TRBV5-1 to TRBJ1-4; D may be TRBD1 (5 bases). The CDR3 length is 15 residues. V was clipped by 1 base and J by 8 bases, with 15 bases between them. CDR1 and CDR2 from the germline V gene are SGHRS and YFSETQ. The chain's CDR3 is CASSLNPGTEEKLFF. CDR3 bases: TGCGCCAGCAGCTTGAACCCAGGGACGGAGGAAAAACTGTTTTTT. Full variable domain (remainder filled in from reference TRBV5-1 and TRBJ1-4): KAGVTQTPRYLIKTRGQQVTLSCSPISGHRSVSWYQQTPGQGLQFLFEYFSETQRNKGNFPGRFSGRQFSNSRSEMNVSTLELGDSALYLCASSLNPGTEEKLFFGSGTQLSVL.

This chain uses TRBV4-1 with TRBJ1-6; D is ambiguous. This CDR3 spans 18 amino acids. Germline lookup yields CDR1 MGHRA and CDR2 YSYEKL. With 2 bases removed from V and 1 base from J, the gap between germline ends came to 15 bases. The DNA for the CDR3 is TGCGCCAGCAGCCAAATGGCCGTTATTGGGTCCTATAATTCACCCCTCCACTTT. Protein sequence: CASSQMAVIGSYNSPLHF.

This clonotype was counted between two and nine times. This chain uses TRBV27 with TRBJ2-5; 7 bases are shared with TRBD1. CDR1 MNHEY and CDR2 SMNVEV come from the germline V gene (reference sequence). The length of the CDR3 is 13 residues. The junction had 4 bases not matched to a gene; V was cut back by 4 bases and J by 5 bases. This CDR3 reads CASSWGQSETQYF. DNA of the CDR3: TGTGCCAGCAGTTGGGGACAGTCCGAGACCCAGTACTTC.

The V gene is TRBV7-2, the J gene TRBJ2-5; unclear D gene. Trimming took 5 bases from V and 0 from J, leaving 13 bases between them. This CDR3 spans 15 amino acids. CDR1 and CDR2 from the germline V gene are SGHTA and FQGNSA. As DNA, the CDR3 is TGTGCCAGCAGCCCCAGGATTCTTTACCAAGAGACCCAGTACTTC. This codes for CASSPRILYQETQYF.

This clonotype has ten or more counts. The rearrangement uses TRBV4-2 and TRBJ2-7; 8 nucleotides agree with TRBD2. V trimming: 4 bases; J trimming: 4 bases; junction bases outside the gene matches: 6. CDR1 LGHNA and CDR2 YNFKEQ come from the germline V gene. CDR3 length: 14 amino acids. The CDR3 nucleotides read TGTGCCAGCAGCCGCGAGCGGGGGTTATACGAGCAGTACTTC. Translation: CASSRERGLYEQYF.

In its sample, this clonotype was seen many times. V is TRBV5-1 and J is TRBJ2-7, with D tentatively TRBD1 (6 bases). The CDR3 runs 14 residues. The ends were cut back, 4 bases at V and 6 bases at J, with 17 bases in the middle. Germline lookup yields CDR1 SGHRS and CDR2 YFSETQ. The CDR3 loop is CASSAQSQGREQYF. The CDR3 DNA reads TGCGCCAGCAGCGCGCAATCTCAGGGGCGCGAGCAGTACTTC.

This clonotype was counted a few times. V gene TRBV7-9 combines with J gene TRBJ2-3; the D call may be TRBD1 or TRBD2 (5 bases each). The germline V gene encodes CDR1 SEHNR and CDR2 FQNEAQ (reference sequence). Trimming took off 5 bases at V and 2 bases at J, with 17 bases between the two ends. The CDR3 is made up of 16 amino acids. The CDR3 loop is CASSTTGTEFTDTQYF. CDR3 in DNA: TGTGCCAGCAGCACGACCGGGACGGAGTTCACAGATACGCAGTATTTT. The complete variable domain, with remaining parts taken from reference TRBV7-9 and TRBJ2-3, reads DTGVSQNPRHKITKRGQNVTFRCDPISEHNRLYWYRQTLGQGPEFLTYFQNEAQLEKSRLLSDRFSAERPKGSFSTLEIQRTEQGDSAMYLCASSTTGTEFTDTQYFGPGTRLTVL.

This clonotype was counted a few times. V gene TRBV20-1 combines with J gene TRBJ2-1; 10 positions agree with TRBD2. Germline lookup yields CDR1 DFQATT and CDR2 SNEGSKA (reference sequence). Trimming removed 0 bases from V and 0 bases from J; junction bases left unmatched: 5. This CDR3 spans 17 amino acids. The chain's CDR3 is CSARDRASGGSYNEQFF. The CDR3 DNA is TGCAGTGCTAGAGATAGGGCTAGCGGGGGCTCCTACAATGAGCAGTTCTTC.

The V and J genes are TRBV5-6 and TRBJ2-7, with D possibly TRBD2 on 5 matching bases. Germline V gene lookup returns CDR1 SGHDT and CDR2 YYEEEE. This CDR3 region has 17 residues. The V gene lost 0 bases and the J gene lost 4 bases, with 20 bases spanning the gap. Here the CDR3 reads CASSLVGRGSGRYEQYF. The CDR3 DNA follows: TGTGCCAGCAGCTTGGTGGGCCGCGGGTCAGGCCGTTACGAGCAGTACTTC.

This chain joins TRBV7-2 and TRBJ1-5; D is perhaps TRBD1 (5 bases). Germline CDR1 is SGHTA and CDR2 is FQGNSA. V lost 6 bases and J 3 bases, leaving 15 bases between the germline ends. The CDR3 has 15 amino acids. CDR3 DNA sequence: TGTGCCAGCAGTTCCAGGGTGGGCCACAATCAGCCCCAGCATTTT. Residues: CASSSRVGHNQPQHF.

This clonotype was picked up many times. The V gene is TRBV9, the J gene TRBJ2-2; D is unclear. The V gene's germline CDR1 is SGDLS and CDR2 YYNGEE. This CDR3 is 15 amino acids long. The V and J ends lost 0 bases and 1 base respectively, with 7 bases between them. CDR3: CASSVVPLNTGELFF. The CDR3, as DNA: TGTGCCAGCAGCGTAGTCCCCCTGAACACCGGGGAGCTGTTTTTT.

The sample holds a few counts of this clonotype. The chain couples TRBV4-3 to TRBJ2-1; the D is unclear. The CDR3 has 17 amino acids. The V end was cut by 0 bases, the J end by 0 bases, with 12 bases between. Germline values: CDR1 LGHNA, CDR2 YSLEER. The CDR3 region has the DNA TGCGCCAGCAGCCAAGAAAGTATTAGCCTCTCCTACAATGAGCAGTTCTTC. This sequence encodes CASSQESISLSYNEQFF.

This clonotype was counted ten times or more. CDR3 residues: CASSFLAGGGSAEAFF. The CDR3 bases are TGTGCCAGCAGCTTCTTGGCAGGGGGAGGTTCTGCTGAAGCTTTCTTT. This chain uses TRBV7-2 with TRBJ1-1; 7 bases fit TRBD1. The germline V gene encodes CDR1 SGHTA and CDR2 FQGNSA. V shed 3 bases and J 6 bases; nucleotides not matched to a gene: 13. CDR3 length equals 16 residues. Filled out from reference TRBV7-2 and TRBJ1-1, the complete variable domain reads GAGVSQSPSNKVTEKGKDVELRCDPISGHTALYWYRQSLGQGLEFLIYFQGNSAPDKSGLPSDRFSAERTGGSVSTLTIQRTQQEDSAVYLCASSFLAGGGSAEAFFGQGTRLTVV.

This clonotype was detected only a few times. This chain uses TRBV28 with TRBJ2-5; D remains unclear. Trimming stripped 2 bases from V and 2 bases from J, with 12 bases between. Germline-derived CDR1 and CDR2 are MDHEN and SYDVKM. This CDR3 contains 15 residues. CDR3 amino acids: CASSLGGLSQETQYF. The DNA of the CDR3 is TGTGCCAGCAGTTTAGGTGGGCTGAGTCAAGAGACCCAGTACTTC.

This clonotype has more than one count but fewer than ten. The V gene is TRBV5-5, the J gene TRBJ2-5; D ambiguous. This CDR3 contains 15 residues. V dropped 0 bases and J dropped 5 bases, with 14 bases sitting between them. The germline CDR1 and CDR2 sequences are SGHKS and YYEKEE (reference sequence). CDR3 DNA: TGTGCCAGCAGCTTGGGGGCCTTAGACGCGGAGACCCAGTACTTC. The encoded protein is CASSLGALDAETQYF.

This clonotype was observed many times. V gene TRBV6-1 combines with J gene TRBJ2-2; no definite D call. The V gene lost 6 bases and the J gene lost 4 bases, with 12 bases spanning the gap. CDR1 MNHNS and CDR2 SASEGT come from the germline V gene. This CDR3 has 14 amino acids. Written as DNA, the CDR3 is TGTGCCAGCAGACCAAAGCCGTCCACCGGGGAGCTGTTTTTT. As protein: CASRPKPSTGELFF.

The chain uses TRBV3-1 and TRBJ1-1; D is perhaps TRBD1 (5 bases). Germline V lookup: CDR1 LGHDT, CDR2 YNNKEL (reference sequence). There are 15 residues in the CDR3. Trimming removed 1 base at V and 4 bases at J, with 13 bases between. CDR3 sequence reads: CASSQGWGGATEAFF. The CDR3 nucleotides read TGTGCCAGCAGCCAAGGCTGGGGAGGGGCCACTGAAGCTTTCTTT.

Only a few counts were recorded for this clonotype. The genes are TRBV2 and TRBJ2-1, with D perhaps matching TRBD1 (5 bases). This CDR3 comprises 15 residues. Germline CDR1 is SNHLY and CDR2 is FYNNEI. Trimming took off 4 bases at V and 1 base at J, with 11 bases between the two ends. The CDR3 protein is CASSVGRASYNEQFF. In DNA, the CDR3 is TGTGCCAGCAGTGTGGGCAGGGCTTCCTACAATGAGCAGTTCTTC.

A few counts support this clonotype. DNA of the CDR3: TGTGCCAGCAATCTCTGGGGGAACACTGAAGCTTTCTTT. Amino acids: CASNLWGNTEAFF. The V call is TRBV12-3 or TRBV12-4, the J call TRBJ1-1; no clear D. This CDR3 has 13 amino acids. Trimming left V 7 bases short and J 1 base short, with 10 bases between.

This clonotype occurred many times. This sequence joins TRBV28 and TRBJ2-7, with a weak D call TRBD2 (5 bases). Trimming left V 2 bases short and J 3 bases short, with 14 bases between. The germline CDR1 and CDR2 sequences are MDHEN and SYDVKM. The CDR3 runs to 15 residues. CDR3 coding DNA: TGTGCCAGCAGTTTAGTGAAGCGGTTATACTACGAGCAGTACTTC. Translated: CASSLVKRLYYEQYF.

This clonotype was observed a handful of times. V and J are TRBV12-3 or TRBV12-4 and TRBJ1-1, with 7 bases aligning to TRBD1. The CDR3 sequence is 17 residues long. V shed 1 base, J shed 3 bases, and the junction held 11 bases outside the gene matches. The CDR3 sequence is CASSLGRLRQGYTEAFF. CDR3 DNA sequence: TGTGCCAGCAGTTTAGGTCGACTTAGACAGGGATACACTGAAGCTTTCTTT.

The V and J genes are TRBV19 and TRBJ1-1; perhaps TRBD1 as D (5 bases). The CDR3 runs to 14 residues. Germline V gene sequence: CDR1 LNHDA, CDR2 SQIVND (reference sequence). Trimming cost V 3 bases and J 2 bases, with 10 bases left between them. The CDR3 DNA reads as TGTGCCAGTAGTATGGACACAGGTAACACTGAAGCTTTCTTT. Amino acid sequence: CASSMDTGNTEAFF.

This sequence joins TRBV9 and TRBJ2-5; no clear D gene. The CDR3 sequence is 12 residues long. V lost 3 bases, J lost 2 bases, and 5 bases lay in between. Per the germline V gene, CDR1 is SGDLS and CDR2 is YYNGEE. CDR3 nucleotides: TGTGCCAGCAGCGACCCTCAAGAGACCCAGTACTTC. Its translation is CASSDPQETQYF.

This sequence joins TRBV6-5 and TRBJ2-1, with D maybe TRBD2 (5 bases). Trimming took 7 bases from V and 4 from J, leaving 14 bases between them. Germline assignment: CDR1 MNHEY and CDR2 SVGAGI. The CDR3 length is 14 residues. The CDR3 protein is CASTLGRSYNEQFF. CDR3 DNA sequence: TGTGCCAGCACCCTTGGGAGATCTTACAATGAGCAGTTCTTC.

This clonotype was detected ten times or more. This chain uses TRBV12-3 or TRBV12-4 with TRBJ2-1; D may be TRBD1 (6 bases). V lost 0 bases, J lost 5 bases, and 17 bases lay in between. This CDR3 is built from 17 residues. CDR3 sequence reads: CASSLAQGSWVNNEQFF. The DNA for the CDR3 is TGTGCCAGCAGTTTAGCACAGGGTTCGTGGGTGAACAATGAGCAGTTCTTC.